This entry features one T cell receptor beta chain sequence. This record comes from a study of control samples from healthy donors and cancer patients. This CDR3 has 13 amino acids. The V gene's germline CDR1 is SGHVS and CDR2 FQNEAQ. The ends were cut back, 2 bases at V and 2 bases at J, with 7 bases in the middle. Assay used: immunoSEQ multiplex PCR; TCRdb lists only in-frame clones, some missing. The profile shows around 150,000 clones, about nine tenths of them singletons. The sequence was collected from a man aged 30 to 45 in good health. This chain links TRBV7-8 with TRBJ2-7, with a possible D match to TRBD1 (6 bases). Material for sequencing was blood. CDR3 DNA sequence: TGTGCCAGCAGCTTATCAGGGGCCTACGAGCAGTACTTC. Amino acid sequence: CASSLSGAYEQYF.